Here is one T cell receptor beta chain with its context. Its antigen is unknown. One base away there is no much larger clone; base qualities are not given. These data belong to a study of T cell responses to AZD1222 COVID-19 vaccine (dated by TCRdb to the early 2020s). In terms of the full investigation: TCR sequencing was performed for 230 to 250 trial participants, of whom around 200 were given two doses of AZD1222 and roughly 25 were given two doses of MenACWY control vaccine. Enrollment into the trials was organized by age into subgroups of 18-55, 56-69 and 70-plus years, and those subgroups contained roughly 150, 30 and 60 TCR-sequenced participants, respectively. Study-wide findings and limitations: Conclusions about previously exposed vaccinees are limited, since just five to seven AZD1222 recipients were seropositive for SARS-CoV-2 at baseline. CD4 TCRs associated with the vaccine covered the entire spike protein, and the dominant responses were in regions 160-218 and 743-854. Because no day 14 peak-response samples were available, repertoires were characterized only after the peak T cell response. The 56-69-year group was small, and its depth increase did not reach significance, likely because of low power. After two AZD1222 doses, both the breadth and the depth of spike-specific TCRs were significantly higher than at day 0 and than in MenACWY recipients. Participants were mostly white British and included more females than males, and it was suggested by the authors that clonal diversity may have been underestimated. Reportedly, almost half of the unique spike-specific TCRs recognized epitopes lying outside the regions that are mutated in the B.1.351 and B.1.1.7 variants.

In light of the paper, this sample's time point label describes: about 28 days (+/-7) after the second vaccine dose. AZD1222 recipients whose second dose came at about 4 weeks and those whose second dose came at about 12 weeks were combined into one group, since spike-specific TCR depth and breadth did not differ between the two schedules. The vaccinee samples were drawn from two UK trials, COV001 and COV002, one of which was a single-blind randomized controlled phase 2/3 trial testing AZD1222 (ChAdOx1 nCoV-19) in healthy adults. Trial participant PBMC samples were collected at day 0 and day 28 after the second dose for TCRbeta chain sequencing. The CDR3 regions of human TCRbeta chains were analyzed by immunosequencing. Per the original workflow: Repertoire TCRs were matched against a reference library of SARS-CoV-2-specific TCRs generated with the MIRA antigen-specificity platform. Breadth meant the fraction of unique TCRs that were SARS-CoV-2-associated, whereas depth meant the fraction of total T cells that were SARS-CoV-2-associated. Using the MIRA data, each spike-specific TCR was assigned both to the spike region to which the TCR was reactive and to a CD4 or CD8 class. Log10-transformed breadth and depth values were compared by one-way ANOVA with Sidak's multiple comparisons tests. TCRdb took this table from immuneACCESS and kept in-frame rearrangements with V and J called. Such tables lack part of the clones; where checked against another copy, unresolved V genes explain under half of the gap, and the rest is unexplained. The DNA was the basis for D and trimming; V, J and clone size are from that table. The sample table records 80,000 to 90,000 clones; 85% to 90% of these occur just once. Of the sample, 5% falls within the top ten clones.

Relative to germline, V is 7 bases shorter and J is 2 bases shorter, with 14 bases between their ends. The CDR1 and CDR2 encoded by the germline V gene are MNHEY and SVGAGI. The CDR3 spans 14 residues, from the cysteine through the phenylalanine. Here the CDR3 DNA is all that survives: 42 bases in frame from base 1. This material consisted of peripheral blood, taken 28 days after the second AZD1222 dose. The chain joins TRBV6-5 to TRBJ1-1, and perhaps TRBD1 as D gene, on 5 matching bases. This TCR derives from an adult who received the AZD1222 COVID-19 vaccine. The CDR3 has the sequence CASIIGGVNTEAFF. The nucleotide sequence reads TGTGCCAGCATTATAGGAGGGGTTAACACTGAAGCTTTCTTT.